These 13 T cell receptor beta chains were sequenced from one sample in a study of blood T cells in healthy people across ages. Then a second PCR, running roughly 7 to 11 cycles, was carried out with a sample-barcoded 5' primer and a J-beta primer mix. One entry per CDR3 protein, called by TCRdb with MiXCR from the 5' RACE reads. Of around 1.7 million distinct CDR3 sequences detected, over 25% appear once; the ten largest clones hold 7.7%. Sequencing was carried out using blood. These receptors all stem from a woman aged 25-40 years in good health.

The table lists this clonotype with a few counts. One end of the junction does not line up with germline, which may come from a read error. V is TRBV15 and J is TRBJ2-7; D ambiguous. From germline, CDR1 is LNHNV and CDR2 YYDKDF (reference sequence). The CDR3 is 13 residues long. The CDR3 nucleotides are TGTGCCACCAGCAGAGACGAGACCTACAAGCAGTACTTC. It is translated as CATSRDETYKQYF.

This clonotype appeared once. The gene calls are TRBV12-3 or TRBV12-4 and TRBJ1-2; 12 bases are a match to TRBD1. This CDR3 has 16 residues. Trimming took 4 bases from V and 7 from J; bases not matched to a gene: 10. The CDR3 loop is CASSSGGTGGDLGYTF. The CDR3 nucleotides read TGTGCCAGCAGTTCCGGGGGGACAGGGGGCGACCTTGGCTACACCTTC.

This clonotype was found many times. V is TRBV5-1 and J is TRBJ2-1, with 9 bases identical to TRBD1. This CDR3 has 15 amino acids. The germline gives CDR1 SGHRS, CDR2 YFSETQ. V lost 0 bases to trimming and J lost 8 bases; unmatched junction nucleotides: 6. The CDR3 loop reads CASSLERTGVDEQFF. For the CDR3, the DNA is TGCGCCAGCAGCTTGGAAAGGACAGGGGTGGATGAGCAGTTCTTC.

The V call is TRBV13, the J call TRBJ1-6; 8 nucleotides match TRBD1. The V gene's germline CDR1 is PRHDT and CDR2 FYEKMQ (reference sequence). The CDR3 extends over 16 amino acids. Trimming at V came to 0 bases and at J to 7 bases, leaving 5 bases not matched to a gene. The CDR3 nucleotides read TGTGCCAGCAGCTTAGGGGACAGGGTTTCCAATTCACCCCTCCACTTT. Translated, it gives CASSLGDRVSNSPLHF.

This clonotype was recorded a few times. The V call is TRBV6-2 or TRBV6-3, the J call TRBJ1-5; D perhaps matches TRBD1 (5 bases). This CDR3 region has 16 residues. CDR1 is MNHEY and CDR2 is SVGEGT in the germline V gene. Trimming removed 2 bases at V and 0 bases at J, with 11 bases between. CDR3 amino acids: CASSYRGRYSNQPQHF. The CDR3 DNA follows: TGTGCCAGCAGTTACCGGGGGAGGTATAGCAATCAGCCCCAGCATTTT.

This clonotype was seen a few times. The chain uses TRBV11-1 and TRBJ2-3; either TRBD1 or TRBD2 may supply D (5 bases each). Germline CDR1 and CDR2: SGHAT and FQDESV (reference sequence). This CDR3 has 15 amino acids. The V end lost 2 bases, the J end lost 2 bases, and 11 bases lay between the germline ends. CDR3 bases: TGTGCCAGCAGCTTAAGGGACGGAGACACAGATACGCAGTATTTT. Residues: CASSLRDGDTDTQYF. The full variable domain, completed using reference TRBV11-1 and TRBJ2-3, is EAEVAQSPRYKITEKSQAVAFWCDPISGHATLYWYRQILGQGPELLVQFQDESVVDDSQLPKDRFSAERLKGVDSTLKIQPAELGDSAMYLCASSLRDGDTDTQYFGPGTRLTVL.

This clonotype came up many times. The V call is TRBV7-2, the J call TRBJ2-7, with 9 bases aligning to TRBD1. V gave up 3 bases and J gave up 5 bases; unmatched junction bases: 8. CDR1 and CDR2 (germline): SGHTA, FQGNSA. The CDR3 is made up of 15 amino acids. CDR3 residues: CASSFGDRELNEQYF. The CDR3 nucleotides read TGTGCCAGCAGCTTTGGGGACAGGGAGTTGAACGAGCAGTACTTC.

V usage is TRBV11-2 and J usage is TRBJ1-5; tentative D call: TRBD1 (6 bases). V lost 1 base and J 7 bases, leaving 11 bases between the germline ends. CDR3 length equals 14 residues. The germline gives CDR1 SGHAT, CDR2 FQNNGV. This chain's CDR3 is CASSLAGAEQPQHF. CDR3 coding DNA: TGTGCCAGCAGCTTAGCAGGGGCCGAACAGCCCCAGCATTTT.

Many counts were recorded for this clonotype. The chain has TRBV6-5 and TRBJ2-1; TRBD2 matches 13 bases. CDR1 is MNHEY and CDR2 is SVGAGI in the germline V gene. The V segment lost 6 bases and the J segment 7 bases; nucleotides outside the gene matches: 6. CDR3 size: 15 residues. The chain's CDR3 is CASRLGLAGVNEQFF. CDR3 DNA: TGTGCCAGCAGACTCGGACTAGCGGGGGTTAATGAGCAGTTCTTC.

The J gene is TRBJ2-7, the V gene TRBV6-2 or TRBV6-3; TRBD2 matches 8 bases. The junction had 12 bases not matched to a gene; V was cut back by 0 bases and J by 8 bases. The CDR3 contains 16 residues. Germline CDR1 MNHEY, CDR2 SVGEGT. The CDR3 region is CASSYSGTSGPYKQYF. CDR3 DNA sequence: TGTGCCAGCAGTTACTCAGGTACTAGCGGACCCTATAAGCAGTACTTC.

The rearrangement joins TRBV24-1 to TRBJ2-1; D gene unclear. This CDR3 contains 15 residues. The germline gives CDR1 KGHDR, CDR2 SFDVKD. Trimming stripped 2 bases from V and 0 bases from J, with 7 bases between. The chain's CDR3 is CATSDSSRSYNEQFF. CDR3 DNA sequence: TGTGCCACCAGTGATTCTTCACGCTCCTACAATGAGCAGTTCTTC.

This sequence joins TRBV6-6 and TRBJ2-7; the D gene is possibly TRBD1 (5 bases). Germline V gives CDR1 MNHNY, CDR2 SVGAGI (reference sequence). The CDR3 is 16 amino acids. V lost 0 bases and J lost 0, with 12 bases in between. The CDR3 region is CASSYSRTTPSYEQYF. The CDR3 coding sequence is TGTGCCAGCAGTTACTCGCGGACAACGCCCTCCTACGAGCAGTACTTC.

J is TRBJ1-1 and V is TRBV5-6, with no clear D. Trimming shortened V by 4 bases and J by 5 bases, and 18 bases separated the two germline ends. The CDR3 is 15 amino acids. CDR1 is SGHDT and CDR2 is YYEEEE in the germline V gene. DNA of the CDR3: TGTGCCAGCAGCCCAGCCCCCGGGTCCTGGACTGAAGCTTTCTTT. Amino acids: CASSPAPGSWTEAFF.